This T cell receptor beta chain was obtained from a study of beta chain features in type 1 diabetes (dated by TCRdb to the late 2010s). For the wider study: Mean age, gender distribution, total cell number and subset yield were not different between patients and healthy donors. In the study, recently diagnosed type 1 diabetes patients and matched healthy donors were compared on the TCRB repertoires of their sorted circulating CD4+ T cell subsets. Regulatory and stem cell-like memory subsets were obtained from only 8 patients and about 8 healthy donors, while naive and central memory subsets were obtained from all 28 donors. A total of about 110 million sorted cells were examined across all samples, and the number of cells per subset was strongly correlated with RNA yield.

V is cut by 5 bases and J by 7 bases, and the space between the germline ends is 12 bases. The CDR3 numbers 12 residues from cysteine through phenylalanine. Just CDR3 DNA is preserved here, 36 bases in frame from base 1. The germline V gene sets CDR1 to MNHNS and CDR2 to SASEGT. For this clone: What this receptor recognizes is not known. There are no base qualities to consult, and no much larger clone falls within one base.

Each donor gave one peripheral blood draw, averaging approximately 110 mL, which was collected into heparinised tubes. A BD FACSAria II was used to sort naive, central memory, regulatory and stem cell-like memory CD4+ T cells with a panel that included CD45RO, CCR7, CD25, CD127, CD95 and CD27. Every sorted population had a purity above 95%. PBMCs were separated immediately by Lymphoprep density gradient centrifugation and were stained directly, without being cultured. To minimize batch effects, samples were stained and sorted in pairs, one healthy donor with one patient per experiment. The study at large found these results: At VDJ recombination sites, type 1 diabetes patients had fewer insertions and more deleted nucleotides, which implies abnormalities in thymic rearrangement. Shorter templates might be favored by PCR, yet because patient and control samples were amplified and corrected together, any such skew would affect both groups equally. Because small numbers of individuals were included in the HLA sub-analyses, any influence of HLA type on TCRB rearrangement was left unresolved. The naive, central memory and regulatory TCRB repertoires appeared to resemble one another more closely among patients than among healthy donors. Because cDNA rather than genomic DNA was sequenced, highly expressing activated cells could have been over-represented, although no difference in activation and CD3 levels was found between groups. A moderate but significant shortening of TCRB CDR3 length was observed in type 1 diabetes patients in all four CD4+ subsets.

The High Capacity cDNA Reverse Transcription Kit was used to reverse transcribe all of the isolated RNA, meaning that expressed TCRB transcripts were what got sequenced. Naive, central memory and regulatory T cell samples underwent deep immunoSEQ sequencing, averaging around 4 million total reads per sample. Sorted cells were lysed in RLT buffer and RNA was extracted with DNase-treated RNeasy Micro or Mini kits, depending on cell number. To prevent cross-contamination, every cell subset was processed on its own, while patient and healthy donor samples were processed together. TCRB sequences were amplified from cDNA with the immunoSEQ multiplex PCR, producing 87-bp fragments spanning the CDR3 region. Amplicons were sequenced on the Illumina HiSeq platform. Per the original workflow: Synthetic template baselines were used to correct PCR bias computationally, reads within Hamming distance 2 were collapsed together, and singletons that could not be merged were discarded. Reads were aligned against IMGT to assign V, D and J genes, CDR3 length and insertions or deletions at six rearrangement sites. Clonotype counts were normalized to sorted cell number within each subset before computing true diversity and Gini coefficients with the tcR R package. The overlap coefficient, calculated on TCRB nucleotide sequences, was used to quantify repertoire sharing. This is the immuneACCESS table as TCRdb keeps it, with only in-frame sequences that have V and J called. A part of the clones is gone; compared with another copy, unresolved V genes explain less than half, and the rest is unexplained. V and J calls and clone size are as listed in that table; D and trimming were resolved from the DNA. This sample gives under 250,000 clones in total; 11% of them show up just once. The leading ten clones occupy over 1% of the sample.

The chain couples TRBV6-1 to TRBJ2-7; TRBD2 is a possible D gene, resting on 5 matching bases. Sequenced: central memory CD4+ T cells from blood. This sequence originates from a man aged 18 to 35 in good health. The CDR3 is CASSPGNGEQYF. The sequenced DNA: TGTGCCAGCAGTCCGGGGAATGGGGAGCAGTACTTC.